This T cell receptor (beta chain) derives from a study of a mutant IDH1 vaccine in newly diagnosed glioma listed by TCRdb under 2021. About the investigation overall: Of the roughly 34 treated patients, roughly 60% were male and about 40% were female, and the mean age was roughly 38 years. Prior to enrollment, standard therapy consisting of radiotherapy alone, temozolomide alone, or radiochemotherapy with temozolomide had been administered to patients, with the combination being received by most patients. Peripheral blood was collected at six visits: V03 (baseline), V05, V07, V10, V12 and V13. Longitudinal TCRB deep sequencing was performed for about 25 treated patients wherever samples were available for exploratory analyses. On the study overall, not on this receptor specifically: Pseudoprogression appeared unrelated to alterations in the top peripheral T cell clonotypes detected by TCRB sequencing. According to the authors, sample limitations meant that analyses of patient blood samples could not be reproduced. Availability determined which PBMC samples were chosen for TCRB deep sequencing. Immune responses induced by the vaccine were seen in over 90% of patients across multiple MHC alleles.

The CDR3 numbers 14 residues from cysteine through phenylalanine. Only the CDR3 part of the read is kept: 42 bases, read in frame from the first base. The CDR1 and CDR2 encoded by the germline V gene are LGHNA and YNFKEQ. Between the V and J ends, shortened by 4 bases and 7 bases respectively, the junction contains 16 bases. The sample's time point, from its label and the paper: baseline, week 1 (first vaccination visit). Reading the label with the study, this specimen's treatment or condition is: pre-vaccination baseline after standard-of-care therapy. Donors had newly diagnosed WHO grade 3 or 4 IDH1-mutant astrocytomas with loss of nuclear ATRX. The samples were drawn from NOA16, a multicentre, single-arm, open-label phase I trial in Germany that tested a mutant IDH1 peptide vaccine in humans for the first time. Visit V03 blood draws served as the baseline sample for immunogenicity testing. Genomic DNA for TCRB sequencing was extracted from EDTA blood using the DNeasy Blood and Tissue Kit.

Library generation was performed with the immunoSEQ multiplex PCR assay. The hsTCRB Kit was used according to the manufacturer's protocol to amplify rearranged TCR beta chain sequences. An Illumina MiSeq was used to sequence the TCRB libraries. As for the original processing: The kit vendor's proprietary platform handled demultiplexing, trimming and gene mapping. In its TCRdb copy, this immuneACCESS table keeps in-frame sequences only and misses some clones. Where compared with another copy, unresolved V genes explain less than half of these, and the others have no known cause. Clonal size and the V and J genes are those of that table, whereas D and trimming came from the DNA. The table for this sample lists about 88,000 clones; around 79% of them were counted only once. Jointly, the top ten make up roughly 5% of the sample. In regard to this clone: Its antigen is currently not known. Per-nucleotide qualities are absent, and no much larger clonotype sits a single base away.

The chain is made from TRBV4-2 and TRBJ1-1; the D gene is unclear. This TCR came from a man aged 40-49 years with glioma. Some clones in this sample may be carry-over from other donors' samples. The material sequenced was PBMCs, taken from a glioma patient treated with radiotherapy, temozolomide or both. The encoded CDR3 is CASSLNAGEDEAFF. DNA sequence: TGTGCCAGCAGCCTCAACGCCGGGGAGGATGAAGCTTTCTTT.